The source of this T cell receptor (beta chain) is a study of T cells in Graves' hyperthyroidism and ophthalmopathy. Study findings and constraints: Blood also showed most of the thyroid clonotypes that were expanded above 0.001.

Comments on this clonotype: Its specificity is unknown.

Clinical symptoms, serum thyroxine and TRAb, thyroid ultrasound and orbital computed tomography together formed the diagnostic basis. PBMCs were obtained from 9 to 10 ml fresh peripheral blood. Amplification of TCR beta CDR3 regions used RNA as the template. RT-PCR in the first round (using the HTBI primer set) targeted the TCR CDR3. TCRdb redid the calling of the multiplex PCR reads with MiXCR, one entry per CDR3 protein. The sample holds about 640,000 distinct CDR3 sequences, around 21% seen once. The clonotype was recovered from a man aged 25-40 years with Graves' ophthalmopathy. Sequences were obtained from blood.

As DNA, the CDR3 is TGTGCCAGCTCCGGACTAGCGGGAAGGGTAGATACGCAGTATTTT. Protein product: CASSGLAGRVDTQYF. The rearrangement joins TRBV25-1 to TRBJ2-3; 12 bases match TRBD2. Germline values: CDR1 MGHDK, CDR2 SYGVNS. CDR3 length: 15 residues. V shed 8 bases and J 5 bases; nucleotides not matched to a gene: 8.